Listed below are T cell receptor beta chains from one sample, sequenced in a study of CD8+ T cells in alopecia areata. Here immunoSEQ multiplex PCR was the method, and the copy in TCRdb shows in-frame clones only, minus some. The profile shows under 150,000 clones, approximately 56% of them singletons. The source material was CD8+ T cells sorted from blood. The source of these receptors is a human donor in good health. CDR3s include the opening cysteine and the closing phenylalanine or tryptophan. D genes are given only for firm matches. Clone size appears in some rows only: once, few, many, or a class for an expanded clone.

J gene	clone size	D gene	V gene	CDR3 DNA	CDR3 protein
TRBJ2-1	.	.	TRBV6-5	TGTGCCAGCAGTGCATGGGACCCGCCAGTGGAGCAGTTCTTC	CASSAWDPPVEQFF
TRBJ1-1	.	.	TRBV28	TGTGCCAGCAGTCCCAGGACCTACGAAGCTTTCTTT	CASSPRTYEAFF
TRBJ1-1	few	.	TRBV29-1	TGCAGCGGGGAGACGACTTTCTTT	CSGETTFF
TRBJ2-3	few	TRBD1	TRBV29-1	TGCAGCGCTGGACAGGGGTTCGTGGATACGCAGTATTTT	CSAGQGFVDTQYF
TRBJ2-3	.	.	TRBV6-1	TGTGCCAGCAGTGAAGTAGCTCTCGTCACAGATACGCAGTATTTT	CASSEVALVTDTQYF
TRBJ2-1	.	.	TRBV9	TGTGCCAGCAGCGTAGTTTTTGGCGATGAGCAGTTCTTC	CASSVVFGDEQFF
TRBJ2-3	.	.	TRBV2	TGTGCCAGCATGGTCCCCTCGAGGGATACGCAGTATTTT	CASMVPSRDTQYF
TRBJ2-5	.	TRBD2	TRBV5-1	TGCGCCAGCAGCCCCCAGGCCGGGAGGGGAGAGACCCAGTACTTC	CASSPQAGRGETQYF
TRBJ2-7	.	TRBD2	TRBV28	TGTGCCAGCAGTTCGACTAGCGGGTACTCCTACGAGCAGTACTTC	CASSSTSGYSYEQYF
TRBJ2-1	.	TRBD2	TRBV9	TGTGCCAGCAGCATTAGCGGGAGCTCCTACAATGAGCAGTTCTTC	CASSISGSSYNEQFF
TRBJ2-7	.	.	TRBV29-1	TGCAGCGTTGAGCTAAGGGACGAGCAGTACTTC	CSVELRDEQYF
TRBJ2-2	few	.	TRBV4-2	TGTGCCAGCAGCCAAGAGGGAGGTGATGGCGCCGGGGAGCTGTTTTTT	CASSQEGGDGAGELFF
TRBJ2-1	.	.	TRBV2	TGTGCCAGCAGTCAGGGGATGCACAATGAGCAGTTCTTC	CASSQGMHNEQFF
TRBJ2-5	.	.	TRBV6-1	TGTGCCAGCAGTGACGGCAGCTCAGGAGAGACCCAGTACTTC	CASSDGSSGETQYF
TRBJ2-3	many	.	TRBV7-9	TGTGCCAGCAGCTCCGTAATAGGTCCAGATACGCAGTATTTT	CASSSVIGPDTQYF
TRBJ1-1	.	.	TRBV29-1	TGCAGCGTCCCGGGACTTACGAACACTGAAGCTTTCTTT	CSVPGLTNTEAFF
TRBJ2-1	.	.	TRBV6-5	TGTGCCAGCAGTGCTGGGGGGGAGCAGTTCTTC	CASSAGGEQFF
TRBJ1-5	.	.	TRBV27	TGTGCCAGCAGTTTATTGAGCAATCAGCCCCAGCATTTT	CASSLLSNQPQHF
TRBJ2-7	few	.	TRBV10-3	TGTGCCATCACGGAGAATCACTACGAGCAGTACTTC	CAITENHYEQYF
TRBJ1-2	.	TRBD1	TRBV29-1	TGCAGCGTTGGAGGGGGCGATAACTATGGCTACACCTTC	CSVGGGDNYGYTF
TRBJ2-7	few	.	TRBV25-1	TGTGCCAGCAGTGAAGAGGGGGACACCCAGTACGAGCAGTACTTC	CASSEEGDTQYEQYF
TRBJ2-1	.	TRBD2	TRBV30	TGTGCCTGGAGGGACCTAGCGGGAGGCACCTCCTACAATGAGCAGTTCTTC	CAWRDLAGGTSYNEQFF
TRBJ2-1	.	TRBD2	TRBV29-1	TGCAGCGTTAACATCCGGGGTACTAGCGGGGGTAGCTCCTACAATGAGCAGTTCTTC	CSVNIRGTSGGSSYNEQFF
TRBJ2-7	.	.	TRBV7-9	TGTGCCAGCAGCTTAGAGGGGGACCACGAGCAGTACTTC	CASSLEGDHEQYF
TRBJ2-7	once	.	TRBV5-1	TGCGCCAGCAGCTTAAAGCAGGGGAATTACGAGCAGTACTTC	CASSLKQGNYEQYF
TRBJ1-2	.	.	TRBV6-5	TGTGCCAGCCACAGGGAGTTTAACTATGGCTACACCTTC	CASHREFNYGYTF
TRBJ2-7	.	.	TRBV9	TGTGCCAGCAGCCTCGGCGGGGGCGCAGGGGAGCAGTACTTC	CASSLGGGAGEQYF
TRBJ2-5	.	.	TRBV9	TGTGCCAGCAGCGGAAAGTGGGGGGATGAGACCCAGTACTTC	CASSGKWGDETQYF
TRBJ2-7	.	TRBD1	TRBV29-1	TGCAGTGTGATGACAGGGTGGGCCCCCACCGAGCAGTACTTC	CSVMTGWAPTEQYF
TRBJ1-2	.	.	TRBV29-1	TGCAGCGTTGAAGATAAATACGACAGGAAGTACGGCTACACCTTC	CSVEDKYDRKYGYTF
TRBJ1-3	few	.	TRBV6-5	TGTGCCAGCAGCTCAACAGTTCAGGGAAACACCATATATTTT	CASSSTVQGNTIYF
TRBJ2-7	once	.	TRBV4-2	TGTGCCAGCAGCCAAGGACTTATGTACGAGCAGTACTTC	CASSQGLMYEQYF
TRBJ2-1	few	TRBD1	TRBV29-1	TGCAGCGGTGAAGGGGCAGGGGGCAGATCCTACAATGAGCAGTTCTTC	CSGEGAGGRSYNEQFF
TRBJ2-7	.	TRBD1	TRBV9	TGTGCCAGCAGCGGGGACAGCTACGAGCAGTACTTC	CASSGDSYEQYF
TRBJ1-4	.	.	TRBV7-8	TGTGCCAGCAGCTTAGGATCAAGGGTCGCCTGGGTGTTTTTT	CASSLGSRVAWVFF
TRBJ2-3	.	TRBD2	TRBV28	TGTGCCAGCAGTCAGGATAGCGGGAGCACAGATACGCAGTATTTT	CASSQDSGSTDTQYF
TRBJ2-5	few	.	TRBV6-5	TGTGCCAGCAGTTTCCCGGGAGAGACCCAGTACTTC	CASSFPGETQYF
TRBJ2-1	once	.	TRBV9	TGTGCCAGCAGCGTAGCTTCCGGGGAAAGAGAGCAGTTCTTC	CASSVASGEREQFF
TRBJ2-6	.	.	TRBV30	TGTGCCTTGATCAACTCTGGGGCCAACGTCCTGACTTTC	CALINSGANVLTF
TRBJ2-1	few	.	TRBV7-9	TGTGCCAGCGGAATACAGGGCTCCTACAATGAGCAGTTCTTC	CASGIQGSYNEQFF